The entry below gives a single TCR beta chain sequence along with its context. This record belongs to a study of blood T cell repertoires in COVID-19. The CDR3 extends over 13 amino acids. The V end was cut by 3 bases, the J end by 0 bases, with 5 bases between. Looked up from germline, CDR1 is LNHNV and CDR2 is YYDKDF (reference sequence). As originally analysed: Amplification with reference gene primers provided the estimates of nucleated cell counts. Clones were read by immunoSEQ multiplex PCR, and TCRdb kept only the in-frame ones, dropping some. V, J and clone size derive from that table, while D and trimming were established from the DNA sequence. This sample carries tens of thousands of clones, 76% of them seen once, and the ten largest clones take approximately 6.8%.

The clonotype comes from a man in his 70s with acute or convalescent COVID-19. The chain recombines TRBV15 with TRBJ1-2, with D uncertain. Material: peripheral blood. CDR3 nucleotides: TGTGCCACCAGCAGGTCAGCTAACTATGGCTACACCTTC. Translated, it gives CATSRSANYGYTF.